The 8 T cell receptor beta chains in this list originate from one sample, sequenced in a study of beta chain features in type 1 diabetes listed by TCRdb under 2018. The library relied on the immunoSEQ multiplex PCR assay. The entire isolated RNA was reverse transcribed using the High Capacity cDNA Reverse Transcription Kit, and thus expressed TCRB transcripts were sequenced. The table was pulled from immuneACCESS by TCRdb, which kept in-frame rearrangements only. Such tables lose some clones; where checked, under half of the loss comes from unresolved V genes, and the rest has no known cause. In this sample the table shows around 340,000 clones, approximately 8.2% of which occur a single time. Together, the top ten hold 0.44% of the sample. Sequenced material: central memory CD4+ T cells from blood. The receptors originated from a woman between 18 and 29 years old in good health.

This clone came up many times. Within the sample, other DNA sequences also encode this same CDR3. This chain links TRBV7-3 with TRBJ2-3; the D call may be TRBD1 or TRBD2 (5 bases each). The CDR3 is 13 residues long. The V and J ends lost 5 bases and 6 bases respectively, with 12 bases between them. Germline V CDR1 and CDR2: SGHTA, FQGTGA. The CDR3 reads CASSLREGDTQYF. The CDR3, as DNA: TGTGCCAGCAGCCTTCGCGAGGGGGATACGCAGTATTTT.

The chain carries TRBV5-1 and TRBJ2-5; TRBD2 matches at 7 bases. Germline trimming cut 0 bases from V and 5 bases from J; bases unmatched to any gene: 4. The CDR3 totals 14 residues. Germline CDR1 and CDR2: SGHRS and YFSETQ. The CDR3 here is CASSLGGSRETQYF. CDR3 sequence (DNA): TGCGCCAGCAGCTTGGGCGGGAGCCGCGAGACCCAGTACTTC.

This chain joins TRBV5-6 and TRBJ2-2; 7 nucleotides line up with TRBD1. In germline, CDR1 is SGHDT, CDR2 YYEEEE. Unmatched junction bases numbered 7, after V lost 7 bases and J lost 4 bases. The CDR3 contains 14 residues. The CDR3 sequence: CASSRGFGTGELFF. CDR3 DNA: TGTGCCAGCTCCAGGGGGTTCGGCACCGGGGAGCTGTTTTTT.

The gene calls are TRBV11-2 and TRBJ2-4; D call uncertain. The V gene lost 1 base and the J gene lost 16 bases, with 14 bases spanning the gap. CDR1 SGHAT and CDR2 FQNNGV come from the germline V gene. This CDR3 has 12 amino acids. The CDR3 protein is CASSLGLNARYF. As DNA, the CDR3 is TGTGCCAGCAGCTTAGGATTAAATGCTCGTTACTTC.

This clone occurred a few times. The rearrangement uses TRBV18 and TRBJ2-5; 8 nucleotides align to TRBD1. Near its end, the DNA agrees better with TRBJ2-7, so the J call may be wrong. The CDR3 loop spans 14 amino acids. The V gene's germline CDR1 is KGHSH and CDR2 LQKENI. The CDR3 DNA reads TGTGCCAGCTCACCCCGACAGGGGATAAACGAGCAGTACTTC. Translation: CASSPRQGINEQYF.

In its sample, this clone was seen many times. The chain uses TRBV18 and TRBJ2-1; D might be TRBD1 (6 bases). CDR3 size: 14 residues. V lost 4 bases, J lost 4 bases, and 11 bases lay in between. The germline gives CDR1 KGHSH, CDR2 LQKENI. The DNA for the CDR3 is TGTGCCAGCTCACTGGACAGACAATACAATGAGCAGTTCTTC. It encodes CASSLDRQYNEQFF.

A few counts support this clone. V gene TRBV5-1 combines with J gene TRBJ1-1, with D uncertain. The CDR3 has 15 amino acids. Deletions cut 0 bases from V and 0 bases from J, with 9 bases between. The germline V gene encodes CDR1 SGHRS and CDR2 YFSETQ. The DNA for the CDR3 is TGCGCCAGCAGCTTGGGCAGCCTAATGAACACTGAAGCTTTCTTT. This translates into CASSLGSLMNTEAFF.

This clone has just a few counts. DNA for the CDR3: TGTGCCACCAGTGGGGACAGGGGAAGGAACGAGCAGTACTTC. Its translation is CATSGDRGRNEQYF. The rearrangement links TRBV15 to TRBJ2-7; the match to TRBD1 covers 10 bases. The V and J ends lost 6 bases and 5 bases, in that order; junction bases with no gene match: 7. CDR3 length: 14 residues. The germline CDR1 and CDR2 sequences are LNHNV and YYDKDF (reference sequence).